Presented here are 30 T cell receptor beta chains from one specimen sequenced in a study of metastatic and nonmetastatic thyroid tumors (dated by TCRdb to between 2020 and 2021). No treatment had been received by any patient before thyroid surgery. Library prep was done by PCR. Sequenced using an Illumina HiSeq 4000. TCRdb redid the processing of the public reads, applying fastp at Q25 and MiXCR, and retained in-frame beta chains. Across this sample there are about 30,000 clones, with 3.5% to 5% seen only once. The top ten clones comprise 21% of the sample. The specimen sequenced was blood. All receptors come from a female donor with papillary thyroid cancer or a benign thyroid nodule (not recorded which). Some clones in this sample may be carry-over from other donors' samples.

This clone was recorded many times. The rearrangement links TRBV5-4 to TRBJ1-1; tentatively, D is TRBD1 (5 bases). Trimming removed 3 bases at V and 5 bases at J, with 17 bases between. The germline V gene encodes CDR1 SGHNT and CDR2 YYREEE (reference sequence). The CDR3 totals 15 residues. The CDR3 nucleotides are TGTGCCAGCAGCTGGTCACAGGAGGGAGGAACTGAAGCTTTCTTT. Encoded protein: CASSWSQEGGTEAFF.

In its sample, this clone was seen a few times. This chain connects TRBV24-1 to TRBJ2-7; D is ambiguous. TRBJ2-5 explains the end of the DNA better; the J call may be wrong. Per germline, CDR1 KGHDR and CDR2 SFDVKD. CDR3 length: 13 amino acids. This chain's CDR3 is CATSSTSGETQYF. CDR3 nucleotides: TGTGCCACCAGTTCAACTTCGGGAGAGACCCAGTACTTC.

As DNA, the CDR3 is TGTGCCAGTAGTATCAAGGTTTTGTTAATCGGGGAGCTGTTTTTT. Translated: CASSIKVLLIGELFF. V gene TRBV19 combines with J gene TRBJ2-2, with no clear D. Trimming cost V 3 bases and J 7 bases, with 15 bases left between them. The germline V gene encodes CDR1 LNHDA and CDR2 SQIVND (reference sequence). CDR3 size: 15 residues.

This rearrangement joins TRBV7-9 to TRBJ2-7, with D perhaps TRBD1 (6 bases). V lost 1 base and J 3 bases, leaving 7 bases between the germline ends. Germline assignment: CDR1 SEHNR and CDR2 FQNEAQ (reference sequence). The CDR3 runs 13 residues. The CDR3 here is CASSLGGHYEQYV. In nucleotides, the CDR3 is TGTGCCAGCAGCTTAGGGGGGCACTACGAGCAGTACGTC.

The chain carries TRBV6-1 and TRBJ1-1; no clear D gene. Germline V gene sequence: CDR1 MNHNS, CDR2 SASEGT. Trimming cost V 3 bases and J 2 bases, with 7 bases left between them. This CDR3 has 13 residues. This CDR3 reads CASSEKTNTEAFF. In DNA, the CDR3 is TGTGCCAGCAGTGAGAAAACCAACACTGAAGCTTTCTTT.

In this sample, this clone turned up a few times. This chain connects TRBV5-1 to TRBJ2-3, with 8 bases aligning to TRBD2. Trimming took 4 bases from V and 6 from J; bases not matched to a gene: 10. CDR1 is SGHRS, CDR2 YFSETQ, per germline. This CDR3 is built from 15 residues. DNA for the CDR3: TGCGCCAGCAGCCTCGGGACGGCGGGGGGCGATACGCAGTATTTT. Protein sequence: CASSLGTAGGDTQYF.

This clone was seen repeatedly, ten times or more. Other DNA sequences in this specimen translate into the identical CDR3. The rearrangement links TRBV29-1 to TRBJ2-3, with D tentatively TRBD1 (5 bases). Germline V gives CDR1 SQVTM, CDR2 ANQGSEA. V lost 1 base and J lost 2, with 10 bases in between. The CDR3 extends over 14 amino acids. CDR3 loop: CSVEARQHTDTQYF. The CDR3 bases are TGCAGCGTTGAAGCCAGACAGCACACAGATACGCAGTATTTT.

The chain combines TRBV12-5 with TRBJ1-2; perhaps TRBD1 as D (5 bases). The V and J ends lost 6 bases and 6 bases respectively, with 14 bases between them. The CDR3 runs 13 residues. Germline-derived CDR1 and CDR2 are LGHNT and FRNRAP. CDR3 in DNA: TGTGCTAGTGGCCCAGGGACTGCCCATGGCTACACCTTC. It encodes CASGPGTAHGYTF.

This clone was seen at least ten times. Since a much larger clone is just one base distant, this may be a read error. Additional DNA sequences in this sample encode the identical CDR3. This chain uses TRBV2 with TRBJ1-1; a possible D gene is TRBD1 (5 bases). V was shortened by 3 bases and J by 8 bases, with 16 bases between the two germline ends. CDR3 length equals 14 residues. Germline V gene lookup returns CDR1 SNHLY and CDR2 FYNNEI. The CDR3 spells CASSDRVEFPEAFF. The CDR3 DNA reads as TGTGCCAGCAGTGACAGGGTCGAGTTTCCCGAAGCTTTCTTT.

This clone came up a few times. At one of its ends the junction is not consistent with the germline gene, which may arise from a read error. This chain links TRBV5-1 with TRBJ1-1; D gene uncertain. The V gene's germline CDR1 is SGHRS and CDR2 YFSETQ. CDR3 length: 15 amino acids. CDR3 DNA: TGCGCCGGCAGCTTGAAAGACGGTAAGAACACTGAAGCTTTCTTT. Amino acids: CAGSLKDGKNTEAFF.

This clone has just a few counts. The chain is built from TRBV27 and TRBJ2-7; D call uncertain. This CDR3 is built from 12 residues. The germline CDR1 and CDR2 sequences are MNHEY and SMNVEV (reference sequence). Trimming shortened V by 5 bases and J by 0 bases, and 5 bases separated the two germline ends. Here the CDR3 reads CASSTSSYEQYF. CDR3 coding DNA: TGTGCCAGCAGTACGAGCTCCTACGAGCAGTACTTC.

This clone was counted between two and nine times. The chain couples TRBV27 to TRBJ2-2, with D hard to call. V was pared by 7 bases and J by 4 bases, with 7 bases between. Germline V gene data show CDR1 as MNHEY and CDR2 as SMNVEV (reference sequence). The CDR3 spans 12 residues. CDR3 protein: CASIHTTGELFF. DNA of the CDR3: TGTGCCAGCATTCATACCACCGGGGAGCTGTTTTTT.

The chain employs TRBV6-4 and TRBJ2-6; D is uncertain. The CDR3 spans 14 residues. Germline loops: CDR1 MRHNA, CDR2 SNTAGT. With 2 bases removed from V and 2 bases from J, the gap between germline ends came to 4 bases. The CDR3 sequence: CASSDGAGANVLTF. CDR3 nucleotide sequence: TGTGCCAGCAGTGACGGGGCTGGGGCCAACGTCCTGACTTTC.

The table lists this clone with many counts. The chain employs TRBV12-3 or TRBV12-4 and TRBJ1-2, with D uncertain. V was pared by 6 bases and J by 4 bases, with 9 bases between. The CDR3 loop spans 12 amino acids. The CDR3 sequence: CASRDNPYGYTF. The CDR3 DNA follows: TGTGCCAGCAGAGACAATCCCTATGGCTACACCTTC.

In regard to this clone: The junction shows a germline mismatch at one end, possibly a read error. The same CDR3 also results from other DNA sequences found in this sample. This chain uses TRBV25-1 with TRBJ1-5; no clear D. CDR3 size: 14 residues. From germline, CDR1 is MGHDK and CDR2 SYGVNS. Here the CDR3 DNA reads TGCGCCAGCAGTGAATCGGGAGGTTCTCAGCCCCAGCATTTT. Protein sequence: CASSESGGSQPQHF.

Details on this clone: At one end, the junction sequence differs from germline, possibly due to a read error. The chain has TRBV4-1 and TRBJ2-7; D not certain. The CDR3 is 15 residues long. Germline CDR1 is MGHRA and CDR2 is YSYEKL. The CDR3 sequence is CSSSQLPTVPLEQYF. The DNA for the CDR3 is TGTTCCAGCAGCCAACTTCCAACAGTGCCCCTCGAGCAGTACTTC.

This clone showed up many times. This chain's CDR3 is CASSLGVIRWGGNYGYTF. As DNA, the CDR3 is TGTGCCAGCAGCTTAGGCGTGATTAGGTGGGGCGGAAACTATGGCTACACCTTC. The V gene is TRBV7-8, the J gene TRBJ1-2, with D possibly being TRBD1 (5 bases). The CDR3 runs to 18 residues. Trimming stripped 1 base from V and 2 bases from J, with 20 bases between. CDR1 SGHVS and CDR2 FQNEAQ come from the germline V gene.

This chain uses TRBV13 with TRBJ2-1; TRBD2 aligns across 9 bases. Looked up from germline, CDR1 is PRHDT and CDR2 is FYEKMQ (reference sequence). With 1 base clipped from V and 7 bases from J, the junction kept 5 bases outside the gene matches. This CDR3 region has 15 residues. CDR3 sequence: CASSLAPTSGNEQFF. CDR3 nucleotides: TGTGCCAGCAGCTTAGCCCCGACTAGCGGTAATGAGCAGTTCTTC.

The chain recombines TRBV7-6 with TRBJ2-1; 9 nucleotides line up with TRBD2. V shed 7 bases and J 15 bases; nucleotides not matched to a gene: 13. The CDR3 is 13 amino acids. The germline gives CDR1 SGHVS, CDR2 FNYEAQ. In DNA form, the CDR3 reads TGTGCCAGCACCTTGCAGCGTAGCGGGAGCCCGTTCTTC. Protein sequence: CASTLQRSGSPFF. The full variable domain, its missing parts supplied by reference TRBV7-6 and TRBJ2-1, is GAGVSQSPRYKVTKRGQDVALRCDPISGHVSLYWYRQALGQGPEFLTYFNYEAQQDKSGLPNDRFSAERPEGSISTLTIQRTEQRDSAMYRCASTLQRSGSPFFGPGTRLTVL.

This clone was detected many times. The V call is TRBV25-1, the J call TRBJ2-3, with D possibly TRBD1 on 6 matching bases. The V gene lost 2 bases and the J gene lost 1 base, with 7 bases spanning the gap. Germline CDR1 is MGHDK and CDR2 is SYGVNS. This CDR3 has 14 amino acids. The CDR3 spells CASSERTGTDTQYF. The CDR3 nucleotides are TGTGCCAGCAGTGAAAGGACAGGCACAGATACGCAGTATTTT.

This clone was seen a handful of times. An end of the junction does not agree with germline; a read error may underlie this. V and J are TRBV5-1 and TRBJ1-6; perhaps TRBD1 as D (5 bases). This CDR3 comprises 15 residues. Germline V lookup: CDR1 SGHRS, CDR2 YFSETQ. The CDR3 spells CASSLRPLQGSPPHF. The CDR3 DNA reads as TGCGCCAGCAGCTTGCGGCCTCTCCAGGGTTCACCCCCCCACTTT. The whole variable domain, remainder taken from reference TRBV5-1 and TRBJ1-6, is KAGVTQTPRYLIKTRGQQVTLSCSPISGHRSVSWYQQTPGQGLQFLFEYFSETQRNKGNFPGRFSGRQFSNSRSEMNVSTLELGDSALYLCASSLRPLQGSPPHFGNGTRLTVT.

This clone was seen a few times. The chain is built from TRBV6-1 and TRBJ1-2; 10 nucleotides line up with TRBD1. This CDR3 region has 15 residues. V trimming: 4 bases; J trimming: 5 bases; junction bases outside the gene matches: 7. Germline V CDR1 and CDR2: MNHNS, SASEGT. In DNA, the CDR3 is TGTGCCAGCAGTGTCCGGGACAGGGGTTTTTATGGCTACACCTTC. This gives the protein CASSVRDRGFYGYTF.

The chain employs TRBV6-2 or TRBV6-3 and TRBJ1-6; 10 nucleotides match TRBD1. V shed 6 bases and J 5 bases; nucleotides not matched to a gene: 4. The CDR3 extends over 15 amino acids. Germline V gene data show CDR1 as MNHEY and CDR2 as SVGEGT. As DNA, the CDR3 is TGTGCCAGCAGCTCAGGACAGGGGGATAATTCACCCCTCCACTTT. The encoded protein is CASSSGQGDNSPLHF.

This clone has ten or more counts. The V gene is TRBV20-1, the J gene TRBJ2-7; 10 nucleotides match TRBD2. The V gene's germline CDR1 is DFQATT and CDR2 SNEGSKA (reference sequence). The length of the CDR3 is 16 residues. The J segment lost 2 bases and the V segment lost 3 bases, leaving 10 bases of the junction unmatched. The CDR3 loop is CSASSSSGSPTYEQYF. DNA of the CDR3: TGCAGTGCTAGTTCGTCTAGCGGGAGCCCCACCTACGAGCAGTACTTC.

This clone has a count of ten or more. The chain has TRBV10-3 and TRBJ2-5; D might be TRBD2 (6 bases). CDR3 length: 15 residues. The germline gives CDR1 ENHRY, CDR2 SYGVKD. Trimming cost V 4 bases and J 4 bases, with 16 bases left between them. The CDR3, as DNA: TGTGCCATCAGTGTCCAGTTGGGGGGAGGAGAGACCCAGTACTTC. This codes for CAISVQLGGGETQYF.

This clone occurred many times. The J gene is TRBJ2-5, the V gene TRBV20-1, with TRBD1 matching over 7 bases. CDR1 and CDR2 (germline): DFQATT, SNEGSKA (reference sequence). This CDR3 spans 13 amino acids. CDR3 amino acids: CSHAKGAQGHQYF. CDR3 in DNA: TGCAGCCACGCTAAGGGGGCGCAGGGTCACCAGTACTTC.

The rearrangement uses TRBV29-1 and TRBJ2-7; 7 nucleotides agree with TRBD2. With 3 bases clipped from V and 0 bases from J, the junction kept 2 bases outside the gene matches. The V gene's germline CDR1 is SQVTM and CDR2 ANQGSEA. This CDR3 contains 13 residues. The CDR3 DNA reads TGCAGCGTTGAGCTAGCGGACTCCTACGAGCAGTACTTC. Its translation: CSVELADSYEQYF.

This clone has a count of ten or more. This chain links TRBV7-9 with TRBJ2-2, with D possibly matching TRBD2 (5 bases). V lost 3 bases and J 2 bases, leaving 13 bases between the germline ends. This CDR3 has 16 residues. CDR1 and CDR2 (germline): SEHNR, FQNEAQ (reference sequence). The DNA for the CDR3 is TGTGCCAGCAGCTTCCCTTTATCTAGCAACACCGGGGAGCTGTTTTTT. This encodes CASSFPLSSNTGELFF.

The chain couples TRBV5-1 to TRBJ1-2; TRBD1 matches 12 bases. Trimming at V came to 4 bases and at J to 4 bases, leaving 17 bases not matched to a gene. CDR1 and CDR2 (germline): SGHRS, YFSETQ. The length of the CDR3 is 19 residues. CDR3 loop: CASSLSIPGQGASSYGYTF. The DNA for the CDR3 is TGCGCCAGCAGCCTATCTATACCGGGACAGGGGGCTTCTAGCTATGGCTACACCTTC.

This clone occurred many times. The V and J genes are TRBV28 and TRBJ1-4; no firm D call. Germline loops: CDR1 MDHEN, CDR2 SYDVKM. CDR3 length: 14 amino acids. V lost 4 bases, J lost 5 bases, and 11 bases lay in between. The CDR3 protein is CASSSGAANEKLFF. CDR3 DNA sequence: TGTGCCAGCAGTTCCGGCGCCGCAAATGAAAAACTGTTTTTT.